The clone carrying this TCR beta chain was counted a single time. The antigen is undetermined. The data stem from a study of T-cell memory formation after mild COVID-19. Study summary: Clustering of TCRs was largely donor specific. Broader study findings: Clones contracting across day 15 to 85 had a balanced CD4/CD8 profile; later expanding clones leaned CD4+. Prior to infection, memory already included some responding clones, suggesting cross-reactive memory joined.

Germline CDR1 is MDHEN and CDR2 is SYDVKM. The V segment lost 2 bases and the J segment 7 bases; nucleotides outside the gene matches: 11. The CDR3 has 16 amino acids. A 5'RACE reaction primed in the constant segment made cDNA libraries of TCR alpha and TCR beta, and these carried sample barcodes and UMIs. MiXCR, applied by TCRdb to the 5' RACE reads, yields one record per CDR3 protein. The repertoire holds 470,000 or so distinct CDR3 sequences, with roughly 20% as singletons. Sample: PBMCs or a T cell subset sorted from them (not recorded which). The receptor's source is an adult woman who had mild COVID-19 (a few samples of this study predate the infection). Cell type and time point are not known. The chain has TRBV28 and TRBJ2-3; TRBD2 aligns across 8 bases. CDR3 in DNA: TGTGCCAGCAGTTTAGCGGGGGGTGACCCACAAAATACGCAGTATTTT. Encoded protein: CASSLAGGDPQNTQYF.